Below, one T cell receptor (beta chain) is given with its context. This entry is derived from a study of Tregs in tolerant kidney transplant recipients. The nonmyeloablative bone marrow transplants came from related graft donors, with transient mixed chimerism. Method: immunoSEQ multiplex PCR; TCRdb's copy keeps in-frame clones and lacks some. The sample lists roughly 70,000 clones, about 89% occurring once. With 2 bases clipped from V and 5 bases from J, the junction kept 11 bases outside the gene matches. Per germline, CDR1 SGHDT and CDR2 YYEEEE. The CDR3 has 17 amino acids. The sample in question was CD4+ T cells from blood (PBMCs), obtained 6 months after the transplant. The sequence derives from a human patient who received a combined kidney and bone marrow transplant. The graft donor may account for some of the T cells. This chain uses TRBV5-6 with TRBJ1-5, with TRBD1 matching 9 bases. CDR3 amino acids: CASSFYRGTGKDQPQHF. The CDR3 nucleotides read TGTGCCAGCAGCTTCTATCGCGGGACAGGGAAAGATCAGCCCCAGCATTTT. Full variable domain (missing parts from reference TRBV5-6 and TRBJ1-5): DAGVTQSPTHLIKTRGQQVTLRCSPKSGHDTVSWYQQALGQGPQFIFQYYEEEERQRGNFPDRFSGHQFPNYSSELNVNALLLGDSALYLCASSFYRGTGKDQPQHFGDGTRLSIL.